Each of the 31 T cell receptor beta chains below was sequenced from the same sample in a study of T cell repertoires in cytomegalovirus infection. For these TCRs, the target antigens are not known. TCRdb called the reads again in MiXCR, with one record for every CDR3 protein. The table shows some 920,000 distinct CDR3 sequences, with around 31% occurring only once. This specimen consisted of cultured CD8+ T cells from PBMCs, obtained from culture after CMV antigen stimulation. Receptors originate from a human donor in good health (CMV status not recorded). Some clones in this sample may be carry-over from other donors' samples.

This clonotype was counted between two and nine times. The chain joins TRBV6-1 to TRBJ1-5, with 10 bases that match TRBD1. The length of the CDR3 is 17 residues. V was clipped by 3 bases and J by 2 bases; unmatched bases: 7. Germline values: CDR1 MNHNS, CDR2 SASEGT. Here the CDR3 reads CASSEGWTGGRNQPQHF. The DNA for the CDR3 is TGTGCCAGCAGTGAGGGGTGGACAGGGGGGCGCAATCAGCCCCAGCATTTT.

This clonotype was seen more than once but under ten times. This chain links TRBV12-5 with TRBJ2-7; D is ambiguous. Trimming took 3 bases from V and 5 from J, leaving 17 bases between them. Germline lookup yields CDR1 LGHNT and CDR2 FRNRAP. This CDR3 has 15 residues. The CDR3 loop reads CASGFGPTDQNEQYF. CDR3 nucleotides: TGTGCTAGTGGTTTCGGGCCCACGGATCAGAACGAGCAGTACTTC. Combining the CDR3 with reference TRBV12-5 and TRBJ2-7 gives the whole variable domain DARVTQTPRHKVTEMGQEVTMRCQPILGHNTVFWYRQTMMQGLELLAYFRNRAPLDDSGMPKDRFSAEMPDATLATLKIQPSEPRDSAVYFCASGFGPTDQNEQYFGPGTRLTVT.

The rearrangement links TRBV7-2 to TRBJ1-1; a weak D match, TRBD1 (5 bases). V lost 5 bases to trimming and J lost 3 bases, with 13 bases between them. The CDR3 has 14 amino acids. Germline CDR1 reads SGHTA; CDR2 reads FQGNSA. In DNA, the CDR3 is TGTGCCAGCAGCCCATGGGGGGAGGACACTGAAGCTTTCTTT. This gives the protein CASSPWGEDTEAFF.

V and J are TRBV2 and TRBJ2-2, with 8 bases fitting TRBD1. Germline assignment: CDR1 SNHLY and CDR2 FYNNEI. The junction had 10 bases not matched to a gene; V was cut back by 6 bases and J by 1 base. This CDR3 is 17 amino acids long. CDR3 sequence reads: CASRTPGGHENTGELFF. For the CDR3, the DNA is TGTGCCAGCAGAACCCCAGGGGGCCACGAGAACACCGGGGAGCTGTTTTTT.

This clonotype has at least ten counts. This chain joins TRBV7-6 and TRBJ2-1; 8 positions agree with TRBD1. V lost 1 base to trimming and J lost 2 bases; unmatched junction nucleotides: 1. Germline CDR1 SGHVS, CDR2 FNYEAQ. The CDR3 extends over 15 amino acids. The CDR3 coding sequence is TGTGCCAGCAGCTTAGGACAGGGGACCTACAATGAGCAGTTCTTC. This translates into CASSLGQGTYNEQFF.

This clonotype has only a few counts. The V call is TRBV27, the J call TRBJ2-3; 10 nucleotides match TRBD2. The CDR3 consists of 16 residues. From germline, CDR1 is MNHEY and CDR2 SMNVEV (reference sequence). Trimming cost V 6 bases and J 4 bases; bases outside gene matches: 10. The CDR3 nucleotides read TGTGCCAGCAGCTTCGAGGGACTAGCGATCGCAGATACGCAGTATTTT. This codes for CASSFEGLAIADTQYF.

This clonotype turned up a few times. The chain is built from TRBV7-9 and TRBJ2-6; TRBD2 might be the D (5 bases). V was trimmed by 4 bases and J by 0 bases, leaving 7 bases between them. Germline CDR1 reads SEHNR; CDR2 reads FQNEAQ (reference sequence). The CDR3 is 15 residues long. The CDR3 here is CASSSGSSGANVLTF. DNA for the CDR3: TGTGCCAGCAGCTCGGGGAGCTCTGGGGCCAACGTCCTGACTTTC.

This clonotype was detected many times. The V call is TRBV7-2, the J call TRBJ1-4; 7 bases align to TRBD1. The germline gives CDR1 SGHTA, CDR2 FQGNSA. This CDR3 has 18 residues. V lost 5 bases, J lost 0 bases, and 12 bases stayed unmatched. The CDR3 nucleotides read TGTGCCAGCAGCCGAACCGGGACAGCGGTCGCAACTAATGAAAAACTGTTTTTT. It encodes CASSRTGTAVATNEKLFF.

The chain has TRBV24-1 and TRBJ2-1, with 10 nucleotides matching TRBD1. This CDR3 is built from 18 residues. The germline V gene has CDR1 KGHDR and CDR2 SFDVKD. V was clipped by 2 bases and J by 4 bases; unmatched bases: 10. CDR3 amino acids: CATSDWRTGTGDYNEQFF. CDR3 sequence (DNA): TGTGCCACCAGTGATTGGAGAACCGGGACAGGGGATTACAATGAGCAGTTCTTC.

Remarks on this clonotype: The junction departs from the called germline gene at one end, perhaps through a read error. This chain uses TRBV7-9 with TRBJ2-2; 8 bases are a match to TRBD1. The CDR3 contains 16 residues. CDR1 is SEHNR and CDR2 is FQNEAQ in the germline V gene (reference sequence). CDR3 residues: CASRLDDRGLTGELFF. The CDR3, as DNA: TGTGCCAGCAGATTAGACGACAGGGGCCTGACCGGGGAGCTGTTTTTT. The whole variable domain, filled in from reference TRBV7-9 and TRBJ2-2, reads DTGVSQNPRHKITKRGQNVTFRCDPISEHNRLYWYRQTLGQGPEFLTYFQNEAQLEKSRLLSDRFSAERPKGSFSTLEIQRTEQGDSAMYLCASRLDDRGLTGELFFGEGSRLTVL.

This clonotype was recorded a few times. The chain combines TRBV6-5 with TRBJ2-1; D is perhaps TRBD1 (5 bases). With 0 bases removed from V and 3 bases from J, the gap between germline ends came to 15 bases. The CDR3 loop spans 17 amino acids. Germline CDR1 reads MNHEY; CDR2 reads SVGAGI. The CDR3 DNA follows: TGTGCCAGCAGTTACTCGAGTCCCAGGGAAAACTACAATGAGCAGTTCTTC. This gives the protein CASSYSSPRENYNEQFF.

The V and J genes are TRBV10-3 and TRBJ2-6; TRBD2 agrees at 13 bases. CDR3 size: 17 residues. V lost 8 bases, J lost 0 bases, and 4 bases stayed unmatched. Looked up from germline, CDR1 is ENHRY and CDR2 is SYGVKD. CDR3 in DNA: TGTGCCATCGGACTAGCGGGGGCCAACTCTGGGGCCAACGTCCTGACTTTC. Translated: CAIGLAGANSGANVLTF.

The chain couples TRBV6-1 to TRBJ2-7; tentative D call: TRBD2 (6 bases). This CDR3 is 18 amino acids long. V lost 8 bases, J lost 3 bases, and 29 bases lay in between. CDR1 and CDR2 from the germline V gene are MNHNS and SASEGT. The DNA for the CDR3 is TGTGCCAGCCAACTTATGGGAGGAGGGGTAATCGGGATCTACGAGCAGTACTTC. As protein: CASQLMGGGVIGIYEQYF.

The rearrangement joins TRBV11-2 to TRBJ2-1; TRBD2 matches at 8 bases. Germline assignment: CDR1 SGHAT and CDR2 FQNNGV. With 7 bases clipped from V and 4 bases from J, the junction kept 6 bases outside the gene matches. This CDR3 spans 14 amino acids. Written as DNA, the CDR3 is TGTGCCAGCACCCATAGCGGGGCTTACAATGAGCAGTTCTTC. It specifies CASTHSGAYNEQFF.

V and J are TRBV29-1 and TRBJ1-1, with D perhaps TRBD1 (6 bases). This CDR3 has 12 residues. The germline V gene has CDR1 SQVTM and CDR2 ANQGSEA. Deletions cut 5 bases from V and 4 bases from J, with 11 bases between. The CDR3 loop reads CSVYREGTEAFF. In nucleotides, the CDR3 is TGCAGCGTTTACAGGGAAGGCACTGAAGCTTTCTTT.

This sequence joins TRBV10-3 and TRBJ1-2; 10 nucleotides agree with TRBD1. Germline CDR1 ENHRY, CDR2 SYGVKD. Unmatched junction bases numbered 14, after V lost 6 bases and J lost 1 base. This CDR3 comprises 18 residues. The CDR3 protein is CAISPGQGGSAFNYGYTF. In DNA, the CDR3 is TGTGCCATCAGCCCCGGACAGGGGGGATCCGCCTTTAACTATGGCTACACCTTC.

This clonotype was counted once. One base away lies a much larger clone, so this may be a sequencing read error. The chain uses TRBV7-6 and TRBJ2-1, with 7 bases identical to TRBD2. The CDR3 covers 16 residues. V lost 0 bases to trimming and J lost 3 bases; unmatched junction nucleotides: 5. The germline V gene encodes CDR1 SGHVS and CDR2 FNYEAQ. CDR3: CASSLAIGGSYNEQFF. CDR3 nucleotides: TGTGCCAGCAGCTTAGCGATCGGGGGGAGCTACAATGAGCAGTTCTTC.

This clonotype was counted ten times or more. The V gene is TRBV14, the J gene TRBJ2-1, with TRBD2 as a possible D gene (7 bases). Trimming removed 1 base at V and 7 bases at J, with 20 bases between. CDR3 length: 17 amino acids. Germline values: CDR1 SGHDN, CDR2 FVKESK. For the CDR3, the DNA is TGTGCCAGCAGCCAAGCACCGGGGGGCAAGGCGCGAAATGAGCAGTTCTTC. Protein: CASSQAPGGKARNEQFF.

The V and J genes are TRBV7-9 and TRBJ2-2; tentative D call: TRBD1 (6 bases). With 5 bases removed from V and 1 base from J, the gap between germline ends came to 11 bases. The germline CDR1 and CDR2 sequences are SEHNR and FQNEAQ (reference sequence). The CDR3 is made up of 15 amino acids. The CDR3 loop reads CASSHRDKNTGELFF. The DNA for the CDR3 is TGTGCCAGCAGCCACCGGGACAAGAACACCGGGGAGCTGTTTTTT.

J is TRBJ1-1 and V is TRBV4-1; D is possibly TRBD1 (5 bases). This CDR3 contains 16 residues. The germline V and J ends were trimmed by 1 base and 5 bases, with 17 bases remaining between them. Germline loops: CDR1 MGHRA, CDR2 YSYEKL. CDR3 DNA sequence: TGCGCCAGCAGCCAAGGTAGTCGTAGGGGACGGACTGAAGCTTTCTTT. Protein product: CASSQGSRRGRTEAFF.

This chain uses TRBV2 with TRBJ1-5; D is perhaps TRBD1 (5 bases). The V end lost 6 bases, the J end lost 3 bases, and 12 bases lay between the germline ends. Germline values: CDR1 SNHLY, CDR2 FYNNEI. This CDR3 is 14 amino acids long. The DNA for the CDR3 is TGTGCCAGCAGGGGGGACGGGGACAATCAGCCCCAGCATTTT. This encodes CASRGDGDNQPQHF.

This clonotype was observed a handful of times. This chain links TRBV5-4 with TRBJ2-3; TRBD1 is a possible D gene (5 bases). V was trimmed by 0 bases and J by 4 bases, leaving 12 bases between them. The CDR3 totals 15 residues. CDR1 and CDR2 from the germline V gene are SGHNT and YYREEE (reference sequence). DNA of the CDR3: TGTGCCAGCAGCTTGGGTATCGACAGTTCAGATACGCAGTATTTT. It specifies CASSLGIDSSDTQYF.

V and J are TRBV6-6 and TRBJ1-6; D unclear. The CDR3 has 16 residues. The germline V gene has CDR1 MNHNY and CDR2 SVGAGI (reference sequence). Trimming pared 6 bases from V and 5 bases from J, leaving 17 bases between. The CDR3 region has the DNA TGTGCCAGCAGCCGTCGGATATGGGCCCATAATTCACCCCTCCACTTT. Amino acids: CASSRRIWAHNSPLHF.

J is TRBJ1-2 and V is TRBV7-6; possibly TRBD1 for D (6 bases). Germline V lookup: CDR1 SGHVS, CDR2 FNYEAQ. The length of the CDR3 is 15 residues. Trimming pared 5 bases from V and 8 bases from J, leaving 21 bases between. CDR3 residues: CASSTSTGGARGYTF. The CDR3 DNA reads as TGTGCCAGCAGCACCTCGACAGGAGGCGCGCGGGGCTACACCTTC. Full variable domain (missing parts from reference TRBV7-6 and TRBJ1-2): GAGVSQSPRYKVTKRGQDVALRCDPISGHVSLYWYRQALGQGPEFLTYFNYEAQQDKSGLPNDRFSAERPEGSISTLTIQRTEQRDSAMYRCASSTSTGGARGYTFGSGTRLTVV.

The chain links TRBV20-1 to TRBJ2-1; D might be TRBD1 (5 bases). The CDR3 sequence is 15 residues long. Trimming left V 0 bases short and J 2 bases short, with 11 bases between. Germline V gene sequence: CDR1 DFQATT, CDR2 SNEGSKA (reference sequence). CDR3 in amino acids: CSARDDGATYNEQFF. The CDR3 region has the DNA TGCAGTGCTAGAGACGATGGGGCTACCTACAATGAGCAGTTCTTC.

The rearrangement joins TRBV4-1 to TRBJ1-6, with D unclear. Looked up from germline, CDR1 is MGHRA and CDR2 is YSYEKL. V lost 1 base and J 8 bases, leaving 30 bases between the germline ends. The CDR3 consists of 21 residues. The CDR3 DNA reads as TGCGCCAGCAGCCAAGGTTTCGAGTGGACCAGCCTTTCCTCTAATCATTCACCCCTCCACTTT. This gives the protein CASSQGFEWTSLSSNHSPLHF.

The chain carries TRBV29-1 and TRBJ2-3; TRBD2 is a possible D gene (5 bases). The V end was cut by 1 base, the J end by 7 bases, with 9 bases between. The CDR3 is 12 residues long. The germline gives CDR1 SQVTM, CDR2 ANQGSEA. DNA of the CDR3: TGCAGCGTTGAAGGGGAGCTATATACGCAGTATTTT. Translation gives CSVEGELYTQYF.

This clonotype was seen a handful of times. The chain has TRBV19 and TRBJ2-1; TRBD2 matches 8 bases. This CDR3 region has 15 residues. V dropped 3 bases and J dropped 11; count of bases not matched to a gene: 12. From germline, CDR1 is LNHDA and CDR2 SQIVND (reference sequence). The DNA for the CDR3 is TGTGCCAGTAGTATGGTGAGCGGGGGCGGAATCCAGCAGTTCTTC. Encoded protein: CASSMVSGGGIQQFF.

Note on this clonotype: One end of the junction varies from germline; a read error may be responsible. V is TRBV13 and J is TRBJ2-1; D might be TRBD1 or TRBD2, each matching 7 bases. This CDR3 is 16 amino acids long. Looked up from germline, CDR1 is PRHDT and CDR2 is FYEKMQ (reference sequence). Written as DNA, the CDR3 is TGTGTCAGCAGCTTAGGCAGGGGGGGGCCTTACAATGAGCAGTTCTTC. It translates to CVSSLGRGGPYNEQFF.

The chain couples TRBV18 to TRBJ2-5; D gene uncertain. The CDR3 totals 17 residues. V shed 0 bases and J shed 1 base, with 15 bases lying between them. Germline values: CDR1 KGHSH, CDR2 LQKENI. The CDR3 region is CASSPPMVRVAQETQYF. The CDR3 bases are TGTGCCAGCTCACCACCGATGGTTAGGGTGGCCCAAGAGACCCAGTACTTC.

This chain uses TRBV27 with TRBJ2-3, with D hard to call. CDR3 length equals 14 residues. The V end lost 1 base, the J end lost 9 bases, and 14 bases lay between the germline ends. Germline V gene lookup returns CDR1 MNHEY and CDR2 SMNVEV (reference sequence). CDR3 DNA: TGTGCCAGCAGTTTATTCGGTCCGTCACAGACGCAGTATTTT. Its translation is CASSLFGPSQTQYF.